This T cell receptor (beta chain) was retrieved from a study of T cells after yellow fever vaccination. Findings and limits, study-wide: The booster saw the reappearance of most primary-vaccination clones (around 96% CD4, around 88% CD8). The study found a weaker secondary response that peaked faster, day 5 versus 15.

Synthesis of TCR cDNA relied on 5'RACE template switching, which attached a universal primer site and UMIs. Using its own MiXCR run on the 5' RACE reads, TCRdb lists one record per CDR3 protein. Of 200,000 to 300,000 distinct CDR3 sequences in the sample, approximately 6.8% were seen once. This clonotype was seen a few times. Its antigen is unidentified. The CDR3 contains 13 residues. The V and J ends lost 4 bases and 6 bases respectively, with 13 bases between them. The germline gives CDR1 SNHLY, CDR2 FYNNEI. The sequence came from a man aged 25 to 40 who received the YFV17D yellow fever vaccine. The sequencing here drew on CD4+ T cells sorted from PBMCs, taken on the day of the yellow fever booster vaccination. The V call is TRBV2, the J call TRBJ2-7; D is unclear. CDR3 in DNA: TGTGCCAGCAGTGGCCAGGCTATCCCCGAGCAGTACTTC. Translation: CASSGQAIPEQYF. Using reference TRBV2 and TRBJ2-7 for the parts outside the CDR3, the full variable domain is EPEVTQTPSHQVTQMGQEVILRCVPISNHLYFYWYRQILGQKVEFLVSFYNNEISEKSEIFDDQFSVERPDGSNFTLKIRSTKLEDSAMYFCASSGQAIPEQYFGPGTRLTVT.